This T cell receptor beta chain was recovered during a study of early T cells in non-severe SARS-CoV-2 infection. Study context: RNA in bulk from unsorted whole blood was sequenced, and chains were unpaired.

V dropped 1 base and J dropped 2 bases, with 7 bases sitting between them. The germline V gene encodes CDR1 SGDLS and CDR2 YYNGEE. CDR3 length: 15 amino acids. This clonotype showed up just a few times. TCRdb analysed the 5' RACE reads with MiXCR anew, one entry per CDR3 protein. Of some 82,000 distinct CDR3 sequences in the sample, 12% were seen once. This receptor was obtained from an adult who was a healthcare worker with PCR-confirmed SARS-CoV-2 infection or an uninfected control (not recorded which). The starting material was whole blood, obtained at baseline. V and J are TRBV9 and TRBJ2-6; unclear D gene. The CDR3 DNA sequence: TGTGCCAGCAGCGTAAACCCGACTGGGGCCAACGTCCTGACTTTC. Translated, it gives CASSVNPTGANVLTF.